This entry lists 3 T cell receptor beta chains sequenced from one sample in a study of early T cells in non-severe SARS-CoV-2 infection. MiXCR was run by TCRdb on the 5' RACE reads, yielding one entry per CDR3 protein. Of some 81,000 distinct CDR3 sequences in the sample, less than 20% were seen once. The sequencing input was whole blood. The origin of the receptors is an adult who was a healthcare worker with PCR-confirmed SARS-CoV-2 infection or an uninfected control (not recorded which).

This rearrangement joins TRBV10-3 to TRBJ1-1, with a tentative D call TRBD1 (5 bases). CDR1 ENHRY and CDR2 SYGVKD come from the germline V gene. Trimming removed 2 bases from V and 5 bases from J, with 12 bases in between. This CDR3 has 14 residues. The DNA for the CDR3 is TGTGCCATCAGTGAGCCCAGGGACGGGACTGAAGCTTTCTTT. This translates into CAISEPRDGTEAFF.

Many counts were recorded for this clonotype. The chain has TRBV11-2 and TRBJ2-1; 7 nucleotides agree with TRBD2. This CDR3 has 16 amino acids. J gave up 6 bases and V 3 bases, and 11 bases lay outside the gene matches. The V gene's germline CDR1 is SGHAT and CDR2 FQNNGV. The CDR3: CASSLSGARSLNEQFF. In nucleotides, the CDR3 is TGTGCCAGCAGCTTGAGCGGGGCCCGGAGTCTCAATGAGCAGTTCTTC.

The chain carries TRBV18 and TRBJ2-3; a weak D match, TRBD2 (6 bases). In germline, CDR1 is KGHSH, CDR2 LQKENI. This CDR3 is built from 13 residues. V lost 1 base and J lost 7, with 9 bases in between. The CDR3 sequence is CASSPLAGHTQYF. Here the CDR3 DNA reads TGTGCCAGCTCACCACTCGCGGGGCATACGCAGTATTTT. Looking up the rest from reference TRBV18 and TRBJ2-3 gives the full variable domain: NAGVMQNPRHLVRRRGQEARLRCSPMKGHSHVYWYRQLPEEGLKFMVYLQKENIIDESGMPKERFSAEFPKEGPSILRIQQVVRGDSAAYFCASSPLAGHTQYFGPGTRLTVL.